This is a list of T cell receptor beta chains from one sample in a study of blood T cell repertoires in COVID-19. Sequenced by immunoSEQ multiplex PCR; TCRdb stores in-frame clones only, minus some. The sample has approximately 280,000 clones; around 84% are singletons. Sequenced: PBMCs or T cells enriched from blood (not recorded which). The receptors were sampled from a woman aged 50 to 65 who had recovered from COVID-19. Both conserved end residues are part of each CDR3. A D gene is named only where the DNA matches it firmly. Some rows mark clone size as missing; the rest say once, few, many or name a class of expanded clone.

.	TRBV20-1	TRBJ1-1	.	TGCAGTGCTAGTAGGGCGGGGAACACTGAAGCTTTCTTT	CSASRAGNTEAFF
.	TRBV2	TRBJ1-1	.	TGTGCCAGCCGACAGGAGGCGAACACTGAAGCTTTCTTT	CASRQEANTEAFF
TRBD1	TRBV5-1	TRBJ1-2	few	TGCGCCAGCAGCCCCCGGGACAGGTGGACCTACACCTTC	CASSPRDRWTYTF
TRBD2	TRBV5-6	TRBJ2-1	.	TGTGCCAGCAGCCACCCAGGTTCTAGCGGGAGCCAGCAGTTCTTC	CASSHPGSSGSQQFF
TRBD2	TRBV6-5	TRBJ2-7	.	TGTGCCAGCAGTAAGAGCGGGAGGGGTTCCTACGAGCAGTACTTC	CASSKSGRGSYEQYF
.	TRBV5-1	TRBJ1-4	once	TGCGCCAGCAGCTTGGACACAAACAGGCGTCGGCTGTTTTTT	CASSLDTNRRRLFF
.	TRBV5-4	TRBJ2-5	.	TGTGCCAGCAGTCCGACGGGACAAATGTACCAAGAGACCCAGTACTTC	CASSPTGQMYQETQYF
TRBD2	TRBV3-1/TRBV3-2	TRBJ2-7	.	TGTGCCAGCAGCCAGAACTGGAGACTAGCAGTCTACGAGCAGTACTTC	CASSQNWRLAVYEQYF
.	TRBV21-1	TRBJ2-1	.	TGTGCCAGCAGCAAAGGCAGAATAGCTAGCTCCCTTAATGAGCAGTTCTTC	CASSKGRIASSLNEQFF
.	TRBV19	TRBJ2-6	.	TGTGCCACCGGACAGTCTGGGGCCAACGTCCTGACTTTC	CATGQSGANVLTF
.	TRBV4-3	TRBJ1-5	.	TGCGCCAGCAGCCCCTCGAGGGTGAGCAACCAGCCCCAGCATTTT	CASSPSRVSNQPQHF
TRBD1	TRBV5-1	TRBJ2-2	.	TGCGCCAGCAGCGGGAGACAGGGGAACACCGGGGAGCTGTTTTTT	CASSGRQGNTGELFF
.	TRBV7-8	TRBJ2-7	.	TGTGCCAGCAGCTTTCGAGCCTACGAGCAGTACTTC	CASSFRAYEQYF
.	TRBV5-6	TRBJ2-2	.	TGTGCCAGCAGCTTTGGGGGCACGAACACCGGGGAGCTGTTTTTT	CASSFGGTNTGELFF
TRBD1	TRBV9	TRBJ2-7	.	TGTGCCAGCAGCCCTACAGGGGGGATTTTCTACGAGCAGTACTTC	CASSPTGGIFYEQYF
.	TRBV7-9	TRBJ1-1	.	TGTGCCAGCACCCAGGCGATTGGTGAAGCTTTCTTT	CASTQAIGEAFF
TRBD2	TRBV4-2	TRBJ2-3	.	TGTGCCTCACGGGGGGGCACAGATACGCAGTATTTT	CASRGGTDTQYF
.	TRBV7-9	TRBJ1-2	.	TGTGCCAGCAGCTTAGGCCAGGAAGCTAACTATGGCTACACCTTC	CASSLGQEANYGYTF
.	TRBV7-9	TRBJ2-7	once	TGTGCCAGCAGCTTAGTTTCGGGATCCTCCTACGAGCAGTACTTC	CASSLVSGSSYEQYF
.	TRBV7-8	TRBJ1-2	.	TGTGCCAGCAGCTTAGCGCAGGGCTATGGCTACACCTTC	CASSLAQGYGYTF
TRBD1	TRBV7-9	TRBJ2-7	.	TGTGCCAGCAGCATTTCGACAGGGGGTCTCGAGCAGTACTTC	CASSISTGGLEQYF
TRBD2	TRBV4-3	TRBJ2-1	.	TGCGCCAGCAGTCCGGGAGGGCTCTCCCGTGAGCAGTTCTTC	CASSPGGLSREQFF
.	TRBV7-8	TRBJ1-2	.	TGTGCCAGCAGCTTAGTTGGGAGGGACTATGGCTACACCTTC	CASSLVGRDYGYTF
.	TRBV13	TRBJ2-7	.	TGTGCCAGCAGCTTAGGCGTCTACGAGCAGTACTTC	CASSLGVYEQYF
.	TRBV2	TRBJ1-2	.	TGTGCCAGCACCCTCATCACCGGGGGGCGTAATGGCTACACCTTC	CASTLITGGRNGYTF
TRBD2	TRBV7-9	TRBJ2-3	.	TGTGCCAGCAGCCGGGGACTAGCTGGGATTAGCACAGATACGCAGTATTTT	CASSRGLAGISTDTQYF
TRBD2	TRBV24-1	TRBJ2-1	once	TGTGCCACCAGCGGGACTAGCGGGGAGAGCTCCTACAATGAGCAGTTCTTC	CATSGTSGESSYNEQFF
TRBD1	TRBV6-5	TRBJ1-2	.	TGTGCCAGCAGTTCCGAAAAAAGGACAGGGAGTGGCTACACCTTC	CASSSEKRTGSGYTF
.	TRBV27	TRBJ1-2	.	TGTGCCAGCAGTTACGGCAGGTTCTATGGCTACACCTTC	CASSYGRFYGYTF
TRBD1	TRBV5-4	TRBJ2-1	.	TGTGCCAGCAGCTTGTTCTTGGACAGGGATATTGAGCAGTTCTTC	CASSLFLDRDIEQFF
.	TRBV2	TRBJ1-5	few	TGTGCCAGCAGTGGATTCAGGTATAGCAATCAGCCCCAGCATTTT	CASSGFRYSNQPQHF
TRBD1	TRBV9	TRBJ2-3	few	TGTGCCAGCAGCTCCCACGCGGGACAGGGGGATTTTACAGATACGCAGTATTTT	CASSSHAGQGDFTDTQYF
TRBD1	TRBV12-5	TRBJ1-5	.	TGTGCTAGTGCCGTGGGACAGGGAATCAATCAGCCCCAGCATTTT	CASAVGQGINQPQHF
.	TRBV18	TRBJ2-7	once	TGTGCCAGCTCACCTAGTAGAGGAGCTGGCTACGAGCAGTACTTC	CASSPSRGAGYEQYF
TRBD1	TRBV7-2	TRBJ1-6	once	TGTGCCAGCAGCTTACAAGGACAGGGTCAGACACCCCTCCACTTT	CASSLQGQGQTPLHF
TRBD1	TRBV5-1	TRBJ1-1	.	TGCGCCAGCAGCTACGAACCGGGACAGGGGGGCACCGCTTTCTTT	CASSYEPGQGGTAFF
.	TRBV5-4	TRBJ2-1	.	TGTGCCAGCAGCTTGGCCCCAAGACAGTTGGGAGAGCAGTTCTTC	CASSLAPRQLGEQFF
TRBD1	TRBV24-1	TRBJ1-2	.	TGTGCCACCAGTGATCGGGACAGGGTTTATGGCTACACCTTC	CATSDRDRVYGYTF
.	TRBV4-1	TRBJ1-6	.	TGCGCCAGCAGAACATCCGGGGGGGCTGACAATTCACCCCTCCACTTT	CASRTSGGADNSPLHF
.	TRBV5-5	TRBJ2-1	.	TGTGCCAGCAGCCCAGCGGGACAGGCTTACAATGAGCAGTTCTTC	CASSPAGQAYNEQFF
.	TRBV6-2/TRBV6-3	TRBJ2-3	few	TGTGCCAGCAGTTACTTCAGGGAAGGTGATACGCAGTATTTT	CASSYFREGDTQYF
.	TRBV30	TRBJ1-1	.	TGTGCCTGGAGTGTAAGGCGGGGGGCTTACACTGAAGCTTTCTTT	CAWSVRRGAYTEAFF
.	TRBV7-9	TRBJ2-3	once	TGTGCCAGCAGCTTTAGCGGCGGGAGCACAGATACGCAGTATTTT	CASSFSGGSTDTQYF
TRBD2	TRBV19	TRBJ2-3	.	TGTGCCAGTAGGGGGACTAGCGGGAGGTACGCAGATACGCAGTATTTT	CASRGTSGRYADTQYF
TRBD1	TRBV19	TRBJ2-7	.	TGTGCCAGTAGCACCGGGACAGGGATGGCCTACGAGCAGTACTTC	CASSTGTGMAYEQYF
.	TRBV19	TRBJ1-5	.	TGTGCCAGTAGAGGAGGCCTGCTAAGCAATCAGCCCCAGCATTTT	CASRGGLLSNQPQHF
.	TRBV27	TRBJ1-3	.	TGTGCCAGCAGTCCCTCCCCGAGATTTAAAGGAAACACCATATATTTT	CASSPSPRFKGNTIYF